This T cell receptor (beta chain) was identified during a study of T cell responses to AZD1222 COVID-19 vaccine. Method: immunoSEQ multiplex PCR; TCRdb's copy keeps in-frame clones and lacks some. The sample holds around 100,000 clones, roughly 87% seen once. The ends were cut back, 6 bases at V and 5 bases at J, with 10 bases in the middle. This CDR3 contains 12 residues. In germline, CDR1 is SGHRS, CDR2 YFSETQ. Regarding the study as a whole: Donors were largely white British and mainly female; clonal diversity was possibly underestimated. Baseline antibody screening turned up just six seropositive AZD1222 recipients.

Regarding this clone: Antigen specificity is unknown.

The V gene is TRBV5-1, the J gene TRBJ2-3; a weak D match, TRBD2 (6 bases). This TCR derives from an adult in good health. This specimen consisted of peripheral blood, obtained on day 0 of AZD1222 vaccination. For the CDR3, the DNA is TGCGCCAGCACGGGAGAGGGAGATACGCAGTATTTT. Encoded protein: CASTGEGDTQYF. Variable domain in full (rest from reference TRBV5-1 and TRBJ2-3): KAGVTQTPRYLIKTRGQQVTLSCSPISGHRSVSWYQQTPGQGLQFLFEYFSETQRNKGNFPGRFSGRQFSNSRSEMNVSTLELGDSALYLCASTGEGDTQYFGPGTRLTVL.